Below, 12 T cell receptor beta chains from the same sample are listed, as sequenced in a study of T cell responses to AZD1222 COVID-19 vaccine. Produced via immunoSEQ multiplex PCR; TCRdb's table is partial and in-frame only. Among about 84,000 clones, nearly 90% were seen once, and the ten largest hold less than 1.6%. The specimen comprised peripheral blood, sampled on day 0 of AZD1222 vaccination. These receptors came from an adult in good health.

The rearrangement uses TRBV6-6 and TRBJ1-2; D not certain. The CDR3 extends over 13 amino acids. The V gene's germline CDR1 is MNHNY and CDR2 SVGAGI (reference sequence). The germline V and J ends were trimmed by 2 bases and 10 bases, with 14 bases remaining between them. The CDR3 nucleotides are TGTGCCAGCAGTTACGAAGGGCCGCTCGACTACACCTTC. Its translation: CASSYEGPLDYTF.

The genes are TRBV7-9 and TRBJ2-7, with a possible D match to TRBD1 (6 bases). The V end was cut by 0 bases, the J end by 4 bases, with 13 bases between. The CDR3 contains 15 residues. The V gene's germline CDR1 is SEHNR and CDR2 FQNEAQ (reference sequence). CDR3 amino acids: CASSLAHSGAYEQYF. The CDR3 DNA follows: TGTGCCAGCAGCTTAGCGCATTCAGGGGCTTACGAGCAGTACTTC.

The chain uses TRBV5-1 and TRBJ1-3; 7 positions agree with TRBD1. V was clipped by 0 bases and J by 0 bases; unmatched bases: 6. This CDR3 region has 17 residues. From germline, CDR1 is SGHRS and CDR2 YFSETQ. CDR3 bases: TGCGCCAGCAGCTTGGAGACAGGGAGCTACTCTGGAAACACCATATATTTT. Its protein is CASSLETGSYSGNTIYF.

The chain employs TRBV18 and TRBJ2-2; D perhaps matches TRBD2 (5 bases). From germline, CDR1 is KGHSH and CDR2 LQKENI. Trimming pared 1 base from V and 6 bases from J, leaving 18 bases between. The CDR3 covers 17 residues. CDR3 amino acids: CASSPLVSGVGSGELFF. CDR3 in DNA: TGTGCCAGCTCACCACTAGTCAGCGGAGTGGGGTCCGGGGAGCTGTTTTTT. Full variable domain (remainder filled in from reference TRBV18 and TRBJ2-2): NAGVMQNPRHLVRRRGQEARLRCSPMKGHSHVYWYRQLPEEGLKFMVYLQKENIIDESGMPKERFSAEFPKEGPSILRIQQVVRGDSAAYFCASSPLVSGVGSGELFFGEGSRLTVL.

This chain joins TRBV5-1 and TRBJ2-5; D is uncertain. In germline, CDR1 is SGHRS, CDR2 YFSETQ. Between the trimmed V and J ends, which lost 3 bases and 5 bases, there was a span of 14 bases. This CDR3 has 14 residues. CDR3 in DNA: TGCGCCAGCAGCTCCGGTGTCGGTCCGGAGACCCAGTACTTC. Translated, it gives CASSSGVGPETQYF.

The chain has TRBV7-9 and TRBJ1-1; a weak D match, TRBD1 (6 bases). This CDR3 spans 15 amino acids. Germline CDR1 SEHNR, CDR2 FQNEAQ (reference sequence). Trimming pared 7 bases from V and 6 bases from J, leaving 21 bases between. The CDR3 reads CASTESDSPAAEAFF. The CDR3 DNA reads TGTGCCAGCACCGAATCGGACAGCCCCGCAGCTGAAGCTTTCTTT.

The gene calls are TRBV27 and TRBJ1-4; TRBD1 matches 7 bases. Germline V CDR1 and CDR2: MNHEY, SMNVEV (reference sequence). The junction had 5 bases not matched to a gene; V was cut back by 6 bases and J by 4 bases. The CDR3 is made up of 14 amino acids. The CDR3, as DNA: TGTGCCAGCAGCCGAGGGACAGTTAATGAAAAACTGTTTTTT. This sequence encodes CASSRGTVNEKLFF.

The chain employs TRBV6-6 and TRBJ2-1; 12 bases match TRBD2. The V gene's germline CDR1 is MNHNY and CDR2 SVGAGI (reference sequence). This CDR3 region has 14 residues. With 7 bases clipped from V and 10 bases from J, the junction kept 8 bases outside the gene matches. The CDR3 DNA reads as TGTGCCAGCATCCGACTAGCGGGAGTAGGAGAGCAGTTCTTC. It yields the protein CASIRLAGVGEQFF.

The genes are TRBV19 and TRBJ1-2, with a possible D match to TRBD1 (5 bases). V lost 0 bases and J 3 bases, leaving 11 bases between the germline ends. The CDR3 contains 15 residues. CDR1 and CDR2 from the germline V gene are LNHDA and SQIVND (reference sequence). CDR3 amino acids: CASSIDGASDYGYTF. CDR3 nucleotide sequence: TGTGCCAGTAGTATAGACGGGGCCTCCGACTATGGCTACACCTTC.

CDR3 nucleotides: TGCGCCAGCAGCTTACTGGACAGGGACGCCGGGGAGCTGTTTTTT. Amino acid sequence: CASSLLDRDAGELFF. The rearrangement joins TRBV5-1 to TRBJ2-2, with 8 bases fitting TRBD1. This CDR3 spans 15 amino acids. V lost 2 bases, J lost 6 bases, and 6 bases stayed unmatched. In germline, CDR1 is SGHRS, CDR2 YFSETQ.

This clone has just one count. The rearrangement joins TRBV29-1 to TRBJ2-7; 8 positions agree with TRBD1. Germline trimming cut 6 bases from V and 6 bases from J; bases unmatched to any gene: 7. This CDR3 spans 12 amino acids. Germline V gives CDR1 SQVTM, CDR2 ANQGSEA. The CDR3 here is CSVAKDRAEQYF. CDR3 DNA: TGCAGCGTCGCCAAGGACAGGGCCGAGCAGTACTTC.

The rearrangement links TRBV14 to TRBJ1-2; D ambiguous. The ends were cut back, 6 bases at V and 3 bases at J, with 17 bases in the middle. Looked up from germline, CDR1 is SGHDN and CDR2 is FVKESK. The CDR3 length is 15 residues. CDR3: CASRPIHEWDYGYTF. Here the CDR3 DNA reads TGTGCCAGCAGACCAATACACGAATGGGACTATGGCTACACCTTC.